One sample yielded the 17 T cell receptor beta chains listed below, sequenced in a study of cytomegalovirus exposure and HLA in healthy donors. This table comes from immunoSEQ multiplex PCR, and its TCRdb copy is limited to in-frame clones, with some not included. This sample has 60,000 to 80,000 clones, with roughly 80% found just once. The sequenced material came from PBMCs. These receptor sequences come from a man younger than 40 in good health and CMV-seronegative.

V gene TRBV2 combines with J gene TRBJ1-1, with D perhaps matching TRBD1 (6 bases). From germline, CDR1 is SNHLY and CDR2 FYNNEI. The CDR3 is 15 amino acids. V was trimmed by 9 bases and J by 1 base, leaving 18 bases between them. For the CDR3, the DNA is TGTGCCAGTCAGGCAGGGGTAATAGGGAACACTGAAGCTTTCTTT. It yields the protein CASQAGVIGNTEAFF.

This sequence joins TRBV6-5 and TRBJ2-2; 9 bases agree with TRBD2. This CDR3 is 15 amino acids long. J was trimmed by 7 bases and V by 3 bases; bases with no gene match: 6. The germline gives CDR1 MNHEY, CDR2 SVGAGI. The CDR3 sequence is CASSYTLAGYGELFF. The CDR3 DNA sequence: TGTGCCAGCAGTTATACCCTAGCGGGATACGGGGAGCTGTTTTTT.

V is TRBV5-1 and J is TRBJ2-2; the match to TRBD2 covers 13 bases. The CDR3 contains 18 residues. The V segment lost 4 bases and the J segment 0 bases; nucleotides outside the gene matches: 6. The germline CDR1 and CDR2 sequences are SGHRS and YFSETQ. The CDR3 here is CASSAGLAGEANTGELFF. In DNA form, the CDR3 reads TGCGCCAGCAGCGCCGGACTAGCGGGGGAAGCGAACACCGGGGAGCTGTTTTTT. The variable domain in full, completed from reference TRBV5-1 and TRBJ2-2, reads KAGVTQTPRYLIKTRGQQVTLSCSPISGHRSVSWYQQTPGQGLQFLFEYFSETQRNKGNFPGRFSGRQFSNSRSEMNVSTLELGDSALYLCASSAGLAGEANTGELFFGEGSRLTVL.

This clone was seen only once. The chain is built from TRBV7-2 and TRBJ2-2, with D possibly matching TRBD1 (6 bases). V dropped 7 bases and J dropped 4 bases, with 10 bases sitting between them. Germline V lookup: CDR1 SGHTA, CDR2 FQGNSA. The CDR3 totals 13 residues. DNA for the CDR3: TGTGCCAGCACCCCACAGGGCACCGGGGAGCTGTTTTTT. It is translated as CASTPQGTGELFF.

The rearrangement joins TRBV28 to TRBJ1-2, with TRBD1 matching over 10 bases. Germline V lookup: CDR1 MDHEN, CDR2 SYDVKM. The CDR3 has 16 residues. Trimming cost V 4 bases and J 4 bases; bases outside gene matches: 9. CDR3 DNA: TGTGCCAGCAGTTCTCGGACAGGGGGGACCGGCTATGGCTACACCTTC. Encoded protein: CASSSRTGGTGYGYTF.

The rearrangement joins TRBV5-4 to TRBJ2-7; 7 bases agree with TRBD2. CDR3 length: 13 amino acids. J gave up 5 bases and V 2 bases, and 4 bases lay outside the gene matches. The V gene's germline CDR1 is SGHNT and CDR2 YYREEE (reference sequence). CDR3 sequence (DNA): TGTGCCAGCAGCTTATCGGGGGGTAACGAGCAGTACTTC. It yields the protein CASSLSGGNEQYF.

The CDR3 DNA reads TGTGCTAGTGCCGGGACAACCCAAGGGAATACGCAGTATTTT. Encoded protein: CASAGTTQGNTQYF. The chain is built from TRBV12-5 and TRBJ2-3; D perhaps matches TRBD1 (6 bases). CDR3 size: 14 residues. Trimming removed 7 bases from V and 7 bases from J, with 18 bases in between. Germline-derived CDR1 and CDR2 are LGHNT and FRNRAP. Filled out from reference TRBV12-5 and TRBJ2-3, the complete variable domain reads DARVTQTPRHKVTEMGQEVTMRCQPILGHNTVFWYRQTMMQGLELLAYFRNRAPLDDSGMPKDRFSAEMPDATLATLKIQPSEPRDSAVYFCASAGTTQGNTQYFGPGTRLTVL.

V gene TRBV7-6 combines with J gene TRBJ1-1, with 9 bases that match TRBD1. The CDR3 consists of 15 residues. J gave up 4 bases and V 5 bases, and 8 bases lay outside the gene matches. Germline values: CDR1 SGHVS, CDR2 FNYEAQ. In nucleotides, the CDR3 is TGTGCCAGCAGCACAGGCACAGGGGGCGGCACTGAAGCTTTCTTT. It encodes CASSTGTGGGTEAFF.

The V gene is TRBV5-1, the J gene TRBJ1-1, with 12 bases identical to TRBD1. Trimming cost V 5 bases and J 5 bases; bases outside gene matches: 1. The CDR3 runs to 13 residues. CDR1 is SGHRS, CDR2 YFSETQ, per germline. This chain's CDR3 is CASRGQGATEAFF. The CDR3 DNA reads as TGCGCCAGCAGGGGACAGGGGGCTACTGAAGCTTTCTTT.

This chain links TRBV13 with TRBJ1-1; no clear D. This CDR3 contains 13 residues. V lost 2 bases and J 0 bases, leaving 4 bases between the germline ends. Per the germline V gene, CDR1 is PRHDT and CDR2 is FYEKMQ (reference sequence). The CDR3 region has the DNA TGTGCCAGCAGCTTATCTATGAACACTGAAGCTTTCTTT. Translated, it gives CASSLSMNTEAFF. Filled out from reference TRBV13 and TRBJ1-1, the complete variable domain reads AAGVIQSPRHLIKEKRETATLKCYPIPRHDTVYWYQQGPGQDPQFLISFYEKMQSDKGSIPDRFSAQQFSDYHSELNMSSLELGDSALYFCASSLSMNTEAFFGQGTRLTVV.

The chain uses TRBV30 and TRBJ1-2; tentative D call: TRBD1 (5 bases). The germline V gene encodes CDR1 GTSNPN and CDR2 SVGIG (reference sequence). CDR3 size: 14 residues. Trimming pared 4 bases from V and 1 base from J, leaving 13 bases between. In nucleotides, the CDR3 is TGTGCCTGGACACGGGCAGGGATTAACTATGGCTACACCTTC. It translates to CAWTRAGINYGYTF.

The CDR3 DNA sequence: TGTGCCAGCAGCATACAGGGGGCCACTGAAGCTTTCTTT. Translated: CASSIQGATEAFF. V usage is TRBV11-3 and J usage is TRBJ1-1; 9 positions agree with TRBD1. The CDR3 is 13 residues long. The germline V gene encodes CDR1 SGHNT and CDR2 YENEEA. After removal of 5 bases from V and 4 bases from J, the junction contained 2 bases not matched to a gene.

The CDR3 DNA reads as TGTGCCAGCAGCTTCGGACAAGTGAACACTGAAGCTTTCTTT. Translation gives CASSFGQVNTEAFF. This chain links TRBV7-9 with TRBJ1-1, with D possibly matching TRBD1 (5 bases). Looked up from germline, CDR1 is SEHNR and CDR2 is FQNEAQ (reference sequence). The CDR3 is 14 amino acids. Trimming removed 3 bases from V and 0 bases from J, with 8 bases in between.

This chain joins TRBV2 and TRBJ1-1, with D perhaps TRBD1 (6 bases). Trimming cost V 2 bases and J 5 bases, with 15 bases left between them. This CDR3 comprises 15 residues. Germline-derived CDR1 and CDR2 are SNHLY and FYNNEI. The CDR3 sequence: CASSENRELRTEAFF. The CDR3 DNA reads as TGTGCCAGCAGTGAAAACAGGGAATTGAGAACTGAAGCTTTCTTT.

The chain uses TRBV14 and TRBJ1-1; no clear D gene. Germline CDR1 reads SGHDN; CDR2 reads FVKESK. Trimming left V 4 bases short and J 2 bases short, with 8 bases between. This CDR3 has 13 residues. CDR3 in DNA: TGTGCCAGCAGCCCGTCTCTAAACACTGAAGCTTTCTTT. Amino acids: CASSPSLNTEAFF.

The chain is built from TRBV10-3 and TRBJ1-5, with a weak D call TRBD1 (6 bases). V was clipped by 6 bases and J by 3 bases, with 12 bases between them. The CDR3 runs 14 residues. From germline, CDR1 is ENHRY and CDR2 SYGVKD. The CDR3 is CAISRDKFNQPQHF. In DNA, the CDR3 is TGTGCCATCAGCCGGGACAAGTTCAATCAGCCCCAGCATTTT.

This clone was seen repeatedly, ten times or more. V is TRBV7-9 and J is TRBJ1-2; 9 positions agree with TRBD1. The length of the CDR3 is 14 residues. Germline CDR1 and CDR2: SEHNR and FQNEAQ (reference sequence). Trimming cost V 5 bases and J 4 bases; bases outside gene matches: 5. CDR3 amino acids: CASSGGQGSYGYTF. In DNA form, the CDR3 reads TGTGCCAGCAGCGGCGGACAGGGGAGCTATGGCTACACCTTC.